The 23 T cell receptor beta chains below all came from one sample that was sequenced in a study of low-dose radiotherapy and immunotherapy resistance in tumors. A roughly 20-cycle PCR with a constant-region primer and V-primer adapter amplified TCRs. TCRdb analysed the reads with MiXCR anew, one entry per CDR3 protein. The data show under 60,000 distinct CDR3 sequences, roughly 33% seen once. Sample time point: after trial treatment. Treatment here: LDRT plus nivolumab, ipilimumab, low-dose cyclophosphamide and aspirin (RACIN trial). Sequences were derived from PBMCs, sampled after low-dose radiotherapy plus immunotherapy. The receptors come from a male donor with rectosigmoid adenocarcinoma.

This clonotype came up many times. The J gene is TRBJ1-1, the V gene TRBV3-1; unclear D gene. CDR1 is LGHDT, CDR2 YNNKEL, per germline (reference sequence). The CDR3 totals 15 residues. V was clipped by 3 bases and J by 2 bases, with 13 bases between them. The CDR3 bases are TGTGCCAGCAGCCATTACGGAAAGGGAAACACTGAAGCTTTCTTT. Amino acid sequence: CASSHYGKGNTEAFF.

This clonotype has a count of ten or more. The chain is built from TRBV20-1 and TRBJ2-7; D remains ambiguous. Germline V gene sequence: CDR1 DFQATT, CDR2 SNEGSKA (reference sequence). The V end was cut by 2 bases, the J end by 2 bases, with 25 bases between. The CDR3 contains 18 residues. This CDR3 reads CSARPWDIERRSPYEQYF. DNA of the CDR3: TGCAGTGCTAGACCATGGGATATAGAGAGGAGATCCCCCTACGAGCAGTACTTC.

About this clonotype itself: This sequence is one base from a far larger clone and is likely a read error. The chain employs TRBV28 and TRBJ2-1; D is possibly TRBD2 (6 bases). This CDR3 region has 15 residues. CDR1 is MDHEN, CDR2 SYDVKM, per germline. V was pared by 9 bases and J by 13 bases, with 28 bases between. The CDR3 spells CASPPGNGRQETQFF. DNA for the CDR3: TGTGCCAGTCCCCCGGGAAACGGGAGACAAGAGACCCAGTTCTTC.

The chain links TRBV28 to TRBJ2-1, with 10 bases identical to TRBD2. After removal of 5 bases from V and 0 bases from J, the junction contained 10 bases not matched to a gene. Germline values: CDR1 MDHEN, CDR2 SYDVKM. The CDR3 covers 18 residues. The DNA of the CDR3 is TGTGCCAGCAGTCCCGTGACTAGCGGGCGGAGCTCCTACAATGAGCAGTTCTTC. It yields the protein CASSPVTSGRSSYNEQFF.

This clonotype has just one count. The chain combines TRBV4-1 with TRBJ2-5; TRBD1 matches 11 bases. The V gene end was trimmed by 0 bases and the J gene end by 5 bases; junction bases not matched to a gene: 5. The germline CDR1 and CDR2 sequences are MGHRA and YSYEKL. The CDR3 sequence is 16 residues long. Here the CDR3 reads CASSQDRTGGWETQYF. Written as DNA, the CDR3 is TGCGCCAGCAGCCAAGACCGGACAGGGGGCTGGGAGACCCAGTACTTC.

This chain joins TRBV11-3 and TRBJ2-3, with a possible D match to TRBD2 (6 bases). V lost 0 bases, J lost 1 base, and 11 bases lay in between. The CDR3 extends over 16 amino acids. CDR1 is SGHNT, CDR2 YENEEA, per germline. The CDR3 DNA follows: TGTGCCAGCAGCTTAGAGGGGCGGGGCGGCACAGATACGCAGTATTTT. Translated: CASSLEGRGGTDTQYF.

This chain connects TRBV11-3 to TRBJ2-1; D unresolved. CDR1 and CDR2 from the germline V gene are SGHNT and YENEEA. Trimming stripped 4 bases from V and 2 bases from J, with 12 bases between. The CDR3 has 15 amino acids. The CDR3 loop is CASSSARPAYNEQFF. CDR3 sequence (DNA): TGTGCCAGCAGCTCCGCCCGCCCCGCCTACAATGAGCAGTTCTTC.

The V gene is TRBV6-2 or TRBV6-3, the J gene TRBJ2-1; 10 bases align to TRBD1. The trim removed 5 bases at V and 10 bases at J, leaving 11 bases unmatched. CDR1 and CDR2 (germline): MNHEY, SVGEGT. The CDR3 has 15 residues. The CDR3 loop is CASSDGTGEKLEQFF. The CDR3 DNA is TGTGCCAGCAGTGATGGGACAGGGGAAAAATTAGAGCAGTTCTTC.

Turning to this clonotype: Since a far larger clone is one base different, this is likely a read error. The gene calls are TRBV7-4 and TRBJ2-1, with D unresolved. Germline assignment: CDR1 SGHVT and CDR2 SQSDAQ. Trimming cost V 5 bases and J 4 bases, with 12 bases left between them. The CDR3 is 14 amino acids. The CDR3 reads CASSASTEYNEQFF. The CDR3 nucleotides are TGTGCCAGCAGCGCTTCCACCGAATACAATGAGCAGTTCTTC. Full variable domain (rest looked up from reference TRBV7-4 and TRBJ2-1): GAGVSQSPRYKVAKRGRDVALRCDSISGHVTLYWYRQTLGQGSEVLTYSQSDAQRDKSGRPSGRFSAERPERSVSTLKIQRTEQGDSAVYLCASSASTEYNEQFFGPGTRLTVL.

In this sample, this clonotype turned up many times. The genes are TRBV6-2 or TRBV6-3 and TRBJ2-5; tentative D call: TRBD2 (6 bases). V was trimmed by 5 bases and J by 0 bases, leaving 10 bases between them. The germline CDR1 and CDR2 sequences are MNHEY and SVGEGT. The CDR3 consists of 14 residues. The DNA of the CDR3 is TGTGCCAGCAGTCACATAGCGGACCAAGAGACCCAGTACTTC. It encodes CASSHIADQETQYF.

The chain joins TRBV4-1 to TRBJ1-4; 8 nucleotides match TRBD1. The CDR3 totals 16 residues. CDR1 is MGHRA and CDR2 is YSYEKL in the germline V gene. V trimming: 3 bases; J trimming: 12 bases; junction bases outside the gene matches: 15. The CDR3 nucleotides read TGCGCCAGCAGCCAGTCAGCGGTCAGGGGGCCCCGGGAACTGTTTTTT. It codes for CASSQSAVRGPRELFF.

The V and J genes are TRBV20-1 and TRBJ2-3; D not resolved. Germline CDR1 is DFQATT and CDR2 is SNEGSKA (reference sequence). The CDR3 sequence is 14 residues long. V shed 0 bases and J shed 2 bases, with 9 bases lying between them. CDR3 DNA: TGCAGTGCTAGAGACAGGCCCCCCACAGATACGCAGTATTTT. This gives the protein CSARDRPPTDTQYF.

This chain uses TRBV20-1 with TRBJ1-6, with D maybe TRBD1 (5 bases). Germline assignment: CDR1 DFQATT and CDR2 SNEGSKA (reference sequence). The CDR3 consists of 14 residues. The germline V and J ends were trimmed by 6 bases and 8 bases, with 17 bases remaining between them. CDR3 sequence: CSAKADGAYSPLHF. The DNA for the CDR3 is TGCAGTGCCAAGGCAGACGGGGCCTATTCACCCCTCCACTTT.

This clonotype is classed as medium-sized. CDR3 protein: CATNSGGADNEQFF. CDR3 sequence (DNA): TGTGCCACAAATAGCGGGGGGGCCGACAATGAGCAGTTCTTC. V and J are TRBV6-2 or TRBV6-3 and TRBJ2-1, with 11 positions matching TRBD2. V lost 10 bases and J lost 5; bases outside the gene matches: 7. The CDR3 covers 14 residues. Germline loops: CDR1 MNHEY, CDR2 SVGEGT.

This clonotype has ten or more counts. The chain carries TRBV15 and TRBJ2-7; D remains unclear. Deletions cut 4 bases from V and 0 bases from J, with 10 bases between. The CDR3 is made up of 14 amino acids. The germline CDR1 and CDR2 sequences are LNHNV and YYDKDF (reference sequence). CDR3 sequence reads: CATSKDGSSYEQYF. The CDR3 DNA reads TGTGCCACCAGCAAGGACGGAAGCTCCTACGAGCAGTACTTC.

This clonotype was seen ten or more times. The chain combines TRBV20-1 with TRBJ2-1; 10 nucleotides match TRBD2. Germline lookup yields CDR1 DFQATT and CDR2 SNEGSKA (reference sequence). The CDR3 is 16 amino acids. V was clipped by 2 bases and J by 2 bases; unmatched bases: 6. CDR3 sequence: CSARMTSGSAYNEQFF. CDR3 DNA sequence: TGCAGTGCTAGAATGACTAGCGGGTCGGCCTACAATGAGCAGTTCTTC.

With regard to this clonotype: A read error likely explains this, since a far larger clone differs by one base. This chain connects TRBV7-9 to TRBJ2-5; TRBD1 aligns across 8 bases. The CDR3 runs 13 residues. From germline, CDR1 is SEHNR and CDR2 FQNEAQ (reference sequence). The ends lost 5 bases at V and 4 bases at J; junction bases unmatched: 3. This CDR3 reads CASSTDRVETQYF. CDR3 coding DNA: TGTGCCAGCAGCACGGACAGGGTAGAGACCCAGTACTTC.

This clonotype was counted a single time. Since a much larger clone is just one base distant, this may be a read error. The chain links TRBV7-2 to TRBJ2-7; D is ambiguous. Trimming took off 4 bases at V and 2 bases at J, with 9 bases between the two ends. CDR1 is SGHTA and CDR2 is FQGNSA in the germline V gene. There are 13 residues in the CDR3. In DNA, the CDR3 is TGTGCCAGCAGCTCCGGTTACGCCTACGAGCAGTACTTC. The encoded protein is CASSSGYAYEQYF.

The rearrangement joins TRBV5-5 to TRBJ1-3; D ambiguous. Germline assignment: CDR1 SGHKS and CDR2 YYEKEE (reference sequence). The CDR3 loop spans 16 amino acids. Trimming removed 0 bases from V and 0 bases from J, with 10 bases in between. The CDR3 nucleotides are TGTGCCAGCAGCTTGGATCTTTGGACCTCTGGAAACACCATATATTTT. Protein sequence: CASSLDLWTSGNTIYF.

This clonotype was picked up a small number of times. The J gene is TRBJ2-3, the V gene TRBV5-1; D is perhaps TRBD2 (5 bases). This CDR3 spans 15 amino acids. Germline lookup yields CDR1 SGHRS and CDR2 YFSETQ. V lost 1 base and J lost 4, with 13 bases in between. The CDR3, as DNA: TGCGCCAGCAGCTTGTCCGTGGCGGGTTCAGATACGCAGTATTTT. This sequence encodes CASSLSVAGSDTQYF.

This clonotype showed up many times. The chain has TRBV6-2 or TRBV6-3 and TRBJ2-7; weak D call: TRBD2 (6 bases). The CDR3 consists of 15 residues. The germline V gene encodes CDR1 MNHEY and CDR2 SVGEGT. Deletions cut 3 bases from V and 3 bases from J, with 15 bases between. CDR3 sequence: CASSYGRGGNYEQYF. The CDR3 DNA follows: TGTGCCAGCAGTTATGGGAGAGGAGGGAACTACGAGCAGTACTTC.

This clonotype has ten or more counts. This chain connects TRBV29-1 to TRBJ2-5, with no clear D. Trimming removed 3 bases at V and 5 bases at J, with 13 bases between. CDR1 is SQVTM, CDR2 ANQGSEA, per germline. The CDR3 consists of 13 residues. The DNA for the CDR3 is TGCAGCGTTGATATACGGGTGAGGGAGACCCAGTACTTC. Translated: CSVDIRVRETQYF. Full variable domain (rest looked up from reference TRBV29-1 and TRBJ2-5): SAVISQKPSRDICQRGTSLTIQCQVDSQVTMMFWYRQQPGQSLTLIATANQGSEATYESGFVIDKFPISRPNLTFSTLTVSNMSPEDSSIYLCSVDIRVRETQYFGPGTRLLVL.

The CDR3 DNA reads as TGCAGCGTTGAATCGGGGGTGCCATCTGGGGCCAACGTCCTGACTTTC. It codes for CSVESGVPSGANVLTF. The rearrangement joins TRBV29-1 to TRBJ2-6; possible D gene TRBD2, 6 bases. V lost 2 bases and J 1 base, leaving 12 bases between the germline ends. CDR3 length: 16 residues. Germline lookup yields CDR1 SQVTM and CDR2 ANQGSEA.